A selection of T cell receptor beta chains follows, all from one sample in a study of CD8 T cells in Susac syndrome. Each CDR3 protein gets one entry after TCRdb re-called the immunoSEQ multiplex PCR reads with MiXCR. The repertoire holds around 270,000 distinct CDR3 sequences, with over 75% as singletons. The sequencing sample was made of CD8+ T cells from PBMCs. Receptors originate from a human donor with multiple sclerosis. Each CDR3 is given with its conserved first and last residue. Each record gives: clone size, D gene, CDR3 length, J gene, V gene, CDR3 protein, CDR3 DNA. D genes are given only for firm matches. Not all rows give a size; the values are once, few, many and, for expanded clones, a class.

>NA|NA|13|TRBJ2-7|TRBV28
CASSLLGNYEQYF
TGTGCCAGCAGTTTACTAGGAAACTACGAGCAGTACTTC
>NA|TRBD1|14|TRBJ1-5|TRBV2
CASEGGQGNQPQHF
TGTGCCAGCGAGGGAGGACAGGGCAATCAGCCCCAGCATTTT
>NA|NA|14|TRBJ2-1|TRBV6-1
CASNALDSYNEQFF
TGTGCCAGCAACGCCTTGGACAGCTACAATGAGCAGTTCTTC
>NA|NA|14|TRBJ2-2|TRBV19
CASKQVENTGELFF
TGTGCCAGTAAACAGGTTGAGAACACCGGGGAGCTGTTTTTT
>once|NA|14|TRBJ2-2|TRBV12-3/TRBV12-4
CASSLAPGPGELFF
TGTGCCAGCAGTTTGGCCCCCGGCCCCGGGGAGCTGTTTTTT
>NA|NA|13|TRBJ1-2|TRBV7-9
CASSLGTIGGYTF
TGTGCCAGCAGCTTAGGGACCATTGGAGGCTACACCTTC
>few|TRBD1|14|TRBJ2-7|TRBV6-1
CASSEGTGGDEQYF
TGTGCCAGCAGTGAGGGGACAGGGGGCGACGAGCAGTACTTC
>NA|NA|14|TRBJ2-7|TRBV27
CASSLSPVSNEQYF
TGTGCCAGCAGTTTATCCCCAGTCTCCAACGAGCAGTACTTC
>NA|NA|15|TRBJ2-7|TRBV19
CASSIGPGLSYEQYF
TGTGCCAGTAGTATCGGGCCAGGACTCTCCTACGAGCAGTACTTC
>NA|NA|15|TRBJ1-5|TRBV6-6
CASSDLWGGNQPQHF
TGTGCCAGCAGTGACCTTTGGGGCGGCAATCAGCCCCAGCATTTT
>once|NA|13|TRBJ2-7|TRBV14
CASSQVRTYEQYF
TGTGCCAGCAGCCAAGTGCGGACCTACGAGCAGTACTTC
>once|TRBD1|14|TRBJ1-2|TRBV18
CASSPGQGTHGYTF
TGTGCCAGCTCACCGGGACAGGGAACTCATGGCTACACCTTC
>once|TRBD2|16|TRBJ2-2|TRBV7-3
CASSSLAGGNTGELFF
TGTGCCAGCAGCTCACTAGCGGGAGGGAACACCGGGGAGCTGTTTTTT
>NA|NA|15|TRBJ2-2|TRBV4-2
CASSQRAGDGGELFF
TGTGCCAGCAGCCAAAGGGCTGGTGACGGGGGGGAGCTGTTTTTT
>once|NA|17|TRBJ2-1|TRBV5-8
CASSLYQGKSSYNEQFF
TGTGCCAGCAGCCTCTACCAGGGGAAAAGCTCCTACAATGAGCAGTTCTTC
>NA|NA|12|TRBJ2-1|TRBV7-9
CASVGPDNEQFF
TGTGCCAGCGTGGGGCCGGACAATGAGCAGTTCTTC
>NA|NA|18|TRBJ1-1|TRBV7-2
CASSLGLTGTGMNTEAFF
TGTGCCAGCAGCTTAGGGCTTACAGGAACGGGGATGAACACTGAAGCTTTCTTT
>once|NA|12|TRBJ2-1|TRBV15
CATSSRAGEQFF
TGTGCCACCAGCTCCCGGGCGGGTGAGCAGTTCTTC
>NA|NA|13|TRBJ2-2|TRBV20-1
CSARERETGELFF
TGCAGTGCTAGAGAGAGGGAGACCGGGGAGCTGTTTTTT